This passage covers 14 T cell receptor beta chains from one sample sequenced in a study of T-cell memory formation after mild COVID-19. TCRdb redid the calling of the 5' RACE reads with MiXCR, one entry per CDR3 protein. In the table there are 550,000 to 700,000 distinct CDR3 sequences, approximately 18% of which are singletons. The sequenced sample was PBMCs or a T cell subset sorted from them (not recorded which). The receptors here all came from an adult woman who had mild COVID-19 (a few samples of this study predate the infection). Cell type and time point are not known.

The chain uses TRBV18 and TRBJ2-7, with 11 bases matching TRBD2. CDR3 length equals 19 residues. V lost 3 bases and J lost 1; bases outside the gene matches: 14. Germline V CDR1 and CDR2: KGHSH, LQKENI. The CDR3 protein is CASSPSRPGLAVISYEQYF. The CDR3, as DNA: TGTGCCAGCTCACCTTCTCGGCCGGGACTAGCGGTTATATCCTACGAGCAGTACTTC.

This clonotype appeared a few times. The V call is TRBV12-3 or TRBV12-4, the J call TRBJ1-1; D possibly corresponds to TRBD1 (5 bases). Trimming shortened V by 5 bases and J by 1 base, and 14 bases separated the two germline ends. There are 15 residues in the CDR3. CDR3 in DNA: TGTGCCAGCAGTAAACAGGCAGGCTCGAACACTGAAGCTTTCTTT. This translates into CASSKQAGSNTEAFF.

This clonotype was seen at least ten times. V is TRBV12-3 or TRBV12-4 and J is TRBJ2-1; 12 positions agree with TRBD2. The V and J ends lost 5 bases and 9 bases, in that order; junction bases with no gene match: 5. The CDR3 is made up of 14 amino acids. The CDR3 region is CASSRLAGVGEQFF. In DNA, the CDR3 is TGTGCCAGCAGTAGACTAGCGGGAGTTGGTGAGCAGTTCTTC.

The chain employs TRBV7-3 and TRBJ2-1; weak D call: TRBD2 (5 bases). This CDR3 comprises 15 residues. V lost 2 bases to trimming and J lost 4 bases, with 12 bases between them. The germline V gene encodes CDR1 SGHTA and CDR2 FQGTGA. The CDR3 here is CASSLSSGYYNEQFF. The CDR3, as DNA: TGTGCCAGCAGCTTATCAAGCGGCTATTACAATGAGCAGTTCTTC.

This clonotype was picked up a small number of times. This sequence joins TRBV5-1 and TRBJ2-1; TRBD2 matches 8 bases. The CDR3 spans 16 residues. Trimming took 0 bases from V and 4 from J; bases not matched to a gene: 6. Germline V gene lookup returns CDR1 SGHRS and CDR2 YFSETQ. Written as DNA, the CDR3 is TGCGCCAGCAGCTTGGCACCGGGACTAGGATACAATGAGCAGTTCTTC. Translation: CASSLAPGLGYNEQFF.

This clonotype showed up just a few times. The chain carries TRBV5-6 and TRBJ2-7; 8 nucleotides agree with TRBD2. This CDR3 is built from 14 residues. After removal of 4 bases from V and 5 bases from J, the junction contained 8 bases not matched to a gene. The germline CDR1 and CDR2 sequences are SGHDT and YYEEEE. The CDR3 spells CASSRRGASDEQYF. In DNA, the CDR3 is TGTGCCAGCAGCCGGCGGGGGGCGTCTGACGAGCAGTACTTC.

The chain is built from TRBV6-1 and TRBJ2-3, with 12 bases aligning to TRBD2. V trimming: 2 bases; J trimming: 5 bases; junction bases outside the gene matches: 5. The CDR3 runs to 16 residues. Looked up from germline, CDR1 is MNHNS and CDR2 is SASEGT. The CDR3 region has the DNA TGTGCCAGCAGTGAATCTAGCGGGAGGGCGATAGATACGCAGTATTTT. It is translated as CASSESSGRAIDTQYF.

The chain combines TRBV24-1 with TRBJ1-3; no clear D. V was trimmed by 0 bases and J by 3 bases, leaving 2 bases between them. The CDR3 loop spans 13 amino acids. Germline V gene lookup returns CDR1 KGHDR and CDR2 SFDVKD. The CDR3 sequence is CATSDLRGNTIYF. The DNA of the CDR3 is TGTGCCACCAGTGATTTGCGTGGAAACACCATATATTTT.

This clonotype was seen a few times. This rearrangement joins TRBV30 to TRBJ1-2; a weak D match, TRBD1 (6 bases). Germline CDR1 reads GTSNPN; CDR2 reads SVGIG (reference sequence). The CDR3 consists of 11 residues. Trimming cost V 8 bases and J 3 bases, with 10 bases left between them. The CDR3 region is CARYRDYGYTF. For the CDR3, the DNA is TGTGCCCGGTACAGGGACTATGGCTACACCTTC.

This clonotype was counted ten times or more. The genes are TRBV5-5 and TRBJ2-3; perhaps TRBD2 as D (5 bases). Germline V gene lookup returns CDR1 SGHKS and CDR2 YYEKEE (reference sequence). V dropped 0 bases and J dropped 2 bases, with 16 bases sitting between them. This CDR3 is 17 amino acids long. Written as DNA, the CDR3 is TGTGCCAGCAGCTTGGCTCGGAGCGGCGCACCCACAGATACGCAGTATTTT. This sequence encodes CASSLARSGAPTDTQYF.

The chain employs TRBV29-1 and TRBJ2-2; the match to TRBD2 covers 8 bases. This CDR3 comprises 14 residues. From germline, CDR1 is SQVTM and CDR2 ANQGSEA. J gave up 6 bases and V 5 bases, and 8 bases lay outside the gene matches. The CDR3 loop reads CSVRPGGSAGELFF. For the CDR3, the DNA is TGCAGCGTTCGGCCGGGGGGGTCGGCCGGGGAGCTGTTTTTT.

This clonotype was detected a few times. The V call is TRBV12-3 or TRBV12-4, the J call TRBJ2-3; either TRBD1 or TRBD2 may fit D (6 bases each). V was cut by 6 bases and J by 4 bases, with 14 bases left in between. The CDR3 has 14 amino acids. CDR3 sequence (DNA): TGTGCCAGCAGCCGAAACGGGGGCGCAGATACGCAGTATTTT. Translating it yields CASSRNGGADTQYF.

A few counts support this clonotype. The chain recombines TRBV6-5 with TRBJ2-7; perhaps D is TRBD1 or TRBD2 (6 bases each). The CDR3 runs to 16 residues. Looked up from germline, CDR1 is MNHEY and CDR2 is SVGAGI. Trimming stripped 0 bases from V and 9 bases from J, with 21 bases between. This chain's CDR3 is CASSYSMGARGVGQYF. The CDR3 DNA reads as TGTGCCAGCAGTTACTCGATGGGAGCGAGGGGGGTAGGGCAGTACTTC.

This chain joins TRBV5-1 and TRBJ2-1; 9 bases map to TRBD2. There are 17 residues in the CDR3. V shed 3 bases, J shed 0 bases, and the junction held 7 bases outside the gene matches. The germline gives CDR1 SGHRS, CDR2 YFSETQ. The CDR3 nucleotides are TGCGCCAGCAGCTCCCCCTCTAGCGGGGTCTCCTACAATGAGCAGTTCTTC. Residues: CASSSPSSGVSYNEQFF. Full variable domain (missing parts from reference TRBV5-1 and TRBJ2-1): KAGVTQTPRYLIKTRGQQVTLSCSPISGHRSVSWYQQTPGQGLQFLFEYFSETQRNKGNFPGRFSGRQFSNSRSEMNVSTLELGDSALYLCASSSPSSGVSYNEQFFGPGTRLTVL.